One sample yielded the 23 T cell receptor beta chains listed below, sequenced in a study of blood T cell repertoires in COVID-19. Sequencing used immunoSEQ multiplex PCR; TCRdb keeps in-frame clones, though not all of them. The sample includes 110,000 or so clones, roughly 90% of them seen just once. Sequenced input: peripheral blood. These receptors originate from a human donor in a cohort sampled during active COVID-19.

The gene calls are TRBV19 and TRBJ1-1, with 7 positions matching TRBD1. V lost 3 bases, J lost 4 bases, and 5 bases stayed unmatched. The CDR3 extends over 14 amino acids. Germline V gene data show CDR1 as LNHDA and CDR2 as SQIVND (reference sequence). The CDR3 sequence: CASSISRGSTEAFF. CDR3 coding DNA: TGTGCCAGTAGTATTTCCAGGGGGAGCACTGAAGCTTTCTTT.

The chain combines TRBV7-6 with TRBJ2-1; 12 nucleotides align to TRBD2. V lost 2 bases and J lost 3; bases outside the gene matches: 2. CDR1 and CDR2 from the germline V gene are SGHVS and FNYEAQ. CDR3 length equals 16 residues. The CDR3 region is CASSLLTSGGYNEQFF. The CDR3 region has the DNA TGTGCCAGCAGCTTACTGACTAGCGGGGGCTACAATGAGCAGTTCTTC.

The chain uses TRBV5-1 and TRBJ2-7, with TRBD1 as a possible D gene (6 bases). The germline gives CDR1 SGHRS, CDR2 YFSETQ. This CDR3 has 13 residues. V dropped 5 bases and J dropped 3 bases, with 12 bases sitting between them. The CDR3 reads CASRNDRNYEQYF. The CDR3 nucleotides read TGCGCCAGCAGGAACGACAGGAACTACGAGCAGTACTTC.

The sample holds one count of this clone. The chain uses TRBV7-3 and TRBJ2-7; 9 bases align to TRBD1. The CDR3 is 15 amino acids. Germline trimming cut 4 bases from V and 4 bases from J; bases unmatched to any gene: 8. Germline values: CDR1 SGHTA, CDR2 FQGTGA. CDR3 DNA: TGTGCCAGCAGCTATCATGGACAGGGGCTTTACGAGCAGTACTTC. As protein: CASSYHGQGLYEQYF.

The chain combines TRBV14 with TRBJ2-1, with D perhaps matching TRBD1 (5 bases). There are 14 residues in the CDR3. Between the trimmed V and J ends, which lost 0 bases and 6 bases, there was a span of 9 bases. Germline CDR1 and CDR2: SGHDN and FVKESK. CDR3 protein: CASSQDLQGNEQFF. CDR3 nucleotide sequence: TGTGCCAGCAGCCAAGATTTGCAGGGCAATGAGCAGTTCTTC.

As for this clone: Other DNA sequences in this specimen translate into the identical CDR3. V usage is TRBV30 and J usage is TRBJ1-1, with 8 bases matching TRBD1. Germline values: CDR1 GTSNPN, CDR2 SVGIG (reference sequence). Germline trimming cut 0 bases from V and 4 bases from J; bases unmatched to any gene: 4. This CDR3 contains 14 residues. CDR3 loop: CAWSVLQGGTEAFF. The CDR3 nucleotides are TGTGCCTGGAGTGTACTACAGGGGGGCACTGAAGCTTTCTTT.

The chain recombines TRBV4-1 with TRBJ1-1; TRBD1 might be the D (5 bases). The CDR3 consists of 16 residues. Trimming took 0 bases from V and 0 from J, leaving 11 bases between them. CDR1 and CDR2 from the germline V gene are MGHRA and YSYEKL. CDR3 sequence (DNA): TGCGCCAGCAGCCAAGAACCCCGACAGATGAACACTGAAGCTTTCTTT. Encoded protein: CASSQEPRQMNTEAFF.

This chain joins TRBV6-5 and TRBJ2-1; D might be TRBD2 (5 bases). Germline V gives CDR1 MNHEY, CDR2 SVGAGI. This CDR3 contains 15 residues. V gave up 2 bases and J gave up 2 bases, with 10 bases separating them. The CDR3 protein is CASSYGVAPYNEQFF. The CDR3 nucleotides read TGTGCCAGCAGTTACGGGGTAGCGCCCTACAATGAGCAGTTCTTC.

V usage is TRBV6-5 and J usage is TRBJ2-7; D might be TRBD2 (6 bases). CDR3 length: 15 residues. V was clipped by 7 bases and J by 0 bases, with 16 bases between them. Germline V gene sequence: CDR1 MNHEY, CDR2 SVGAGI. CDR3 bases: TGTGCCAGCACTCCCCGGGGGTTAGGCTCCTACGAGCAGTACTTC. Amino acids: CASTPRGLGSYEQYF.

The chain couples TRBV7-2 to TRBJ1-2; a weak D match, TRBD1 (5 bases). Deletions cut 2 bases from V and 6 bases from J, with 10 bases between. CDR3 length equals 13 residues. The V gene's germline CDR1 is SGHTA and CDR2 FQGNSA. CDR3 in amino acids: CASSLKGGDGYTF. The CDR3 DNA is TGTGCCAGCAGCTTAAAGGGAGGGGATGGCTACACCTTC.

The rearrangement uses TRBV28 and TRBJ2-7; maybe TRBD2 (6 bases). CDR1 is MDHEN and CDR2 is SYDVKM in the germline V gene. V shed 3 bases and J shed 1 base, with 7 bases lying between them. This CDR3 spans 13 amino acids. The CDR3 DNA reads as TGTGCCAGCAGTTTTCGGGGGTCCTACGAGCAGTACTTC. It yields the protein CASSFRGSYEQYF.

This chain connects TRBV18 to TRBJ2-7, with D perhaps TRBD1 (5 bases). Trimming took off 3 bases at V and 0 bases at J, with 9 bases between the two ends. The CDR3 sequence is 14 residues long. The V gene's germline CDR1 is KGHSH and CDR2 LQKENI. The CDR3 loop is CASSPQGHSYEQYF. The CDR3 bases are TGTGCCAGCTCACCCCAGGGTCACTCCTACGAGCAGTACTTC. Filled out from reference TRBV18 and TRBJ2-7, the complete variable domain reads NAGVMQNPRHLVRRRGQEARLRCSPMKGHSHVYWYRQLPEEGLKFMVYLQKENIIDESGMPKERFSAEFPKEGPSILRIQQVVRGDSAAYFCASSPQGHSYEQYFGPGTRLTVT.

The V call is TRBV7-6, the J call TRBJ1-6, with a possible D match to TRBD1 (6 bases). Germline values: CDR1 SGHVS, CDR2 FNYEAQ. Trimming removed 8 bases from V and 4 bases from J, with 12 bases in between. The CDR3 is made up of 14 amino acids. The CDR3 sequence is CASGGGVYNSPLHF. The CDR3 DNA sequence: TGTGCCAGCGGGGGGGGCGTTTATAATTCACCCCTCCACTTT. Together with reference TRBV7-6 and TRBJ1-6, the CDR3 gives the full variable domain: GAGVSQSPRYKVTKRGQDVALRCDPISGHVSLYWYRQALGQGPEFLTYFNYEAQQDKSGLPNDRFSAERPEGSISTLTIQRTEQRDSAMYRCASGGGVYNSPLHFGNGTRLTVT.

V gene TRBV19 combines with J gene TRBJ2-7; 7 bases line up with TRBD1. V was clipped by 3 bases and J by 2 bases; unmatched bases: 7. Germline loops: CDR1 LNHDA, CDR2 SQIVND (reference sequence). The CDR3 sequence is 15 residues long. CDR3 DNA sequence: TGTGCCAGTAGTATTAAAGGGACAGCTGCCTACGAGCAGTACTTC. Its protein is CASSIKGTAAYEQYF.

This clone showed up just a few times. The chain joins TRBV5-1 to TRBJ1-1; D call uncertain. Trimming left V 3 bases short and J 0 bases short, with 12 bases between. Germline CDR1 and CDR2: SGHRS and YFSETQ. The CDR3 totals 15 residues. DNA of the CDR3: TGCGCCAGCAGCTCCCTAGGAGATTTGAACACTGAAGCTTTCTTT. It encodes CASSSLGDLNTEAFF.

In this sample, this clone turned up a few times. The genes are TRBV5-1 and TRBJ2-5; the match to TRBD2 covers 8 bases. The germline V gene has CDR1 SGHRS and CDR2 YFSETQ. This CDR3 is 16 amino acids long. With V trimmed by 4 bases and J by 3 bases, 11 bases remained unmatched. DNA of the CDR3: TGCGCCAGCAGCGGAAAGGGGCTAGCGGGCAAAGAGACCCAGTACTTC. Amino acids: CASSGKGLAGKETQYF.

The rearrangement links TRBV7-3 to TRBJ2-3, with a possible D match to TRBD1 (5 bases). This CDR3 comprises 14 residues. V shed 1 base and J shed 5 bases, with 10 bases lying between them. The germline CDR1 and CDR2 sequences are SGHTA and FQGTGA. CDR3 sequence: CASSLIRVGDTQYF. The CDR3 nucleotides are TGTGCCAGCAGCTTAATCAGGGTGGGAGATACGCAGTATTTT.

The gene calls are TRBV5-1 and TRBJ1-2, with 9 bases lining up with TRBD1. Unmatched junction bases numbered 2, after V lost 0 bases and J lost 2 bases. Germline CDR1 and CDR2: SGHRS and YFSETQ. This CDR3 comprises 15 residues. In nucleotides, the CDR3 is TGCGCCAGCAGCTTGGACAGGGGGCCAAACTATGGCTACACCTTC. Translating gives CASSLDRGPNYGYTF.

V gene TRBV14 combines with J gene TRBJ2-7; D possibly corresponds to TRBD1 (5 bases). CDR1 and CDR2 from the germline V gene are SGHDN and FVKESK. V was pared by 0 bases and J by 7 bases, with 19 bases between. The CDR3 length is 16 residues. DNA for the CDR3: TGTGCCAGCAGCCAAGATGCGACCAGGGCGGTATGGGAGCAGTACTTC. Translating it yields CASSQDATRAVWEQYF.

J is TRBJ2-1 and V is TRBV3-1 (or the pseudogene TRBV3-2); 10 bases map to TRBD2. Trimming cost V 6 bases and J 4 bases; bases outside gene matches: 9. This CDR3 has 16 amino acids. Germline V lookup: CDR1 LGHDT, CDR2 YNNKEL (reference sequence). The CDR3 DNA reads TGTGCCAGCAGTTATCTGGCTAGCGGGGGATACAATGAGCAGTTCTTC. It is translated as CASSYLASGGYNEQFF.

This chain uses TRBV6-5 with TRBJ1-2; a weak D match, TRBD1 (5 bases). Germline loops: CDR1 MNHEY, CDR2 SVGAGI. Trimming took off 6 bases at V and 5 bases at J, with 16 bases between the two ends. This CDR3 has 14 residues. Written as DNA, the CDR3 is TGTGCCAGCAGCCCACGGGGGAAGGAGTATGGCTACACCTTC. This codes for CASSPRGKEYGYTF.

The chain recombines TRBV5-1 with TRBJ1-2; 7 nucleotides align to TRBD1. The CDR3 totals 14 residues. Germline CDR1 and CDR2: SGHRS and YFSETQ. With 0 bases clipped from V and 6 bases from J, the junction kept 5 bases outside the gene matches. CDR3 sequence reads: CASSLGQGIDGYTF. For the CDR3, the DNA is TGCGCCAGCAGCTTGGGACAGGGTATCGATGGCTACACCTTC.

J is TRBJ1-4 and V is TRBV6-5, with 9 bases aligning to TRBD1. The CDR3 is 16 amino acids. V shed 3 bases and J 4 bases; nucleotides not matched to a gene: 6. CDR1 is MNHEY, CDR2 SVGAGI, per germline. DNA of the CDR3: TGTGCCAGCAGTTATGGACAGGGGCAGGGTAATGAAAAACTGTTTTTT. It encodes CASSYGQGQGNEKLFF.